A selection of T cell receptor beta chains follows, all from one sample in a study of blood T cells in healthy people across ages. TCRdb redid the calling of the 5' RACE reads with MiXCR, one entry per CDR3 protein. The data contain 2 million or so distinct CDR3 sequences, around 48% of them singletons. Sequencing was carried out using blood. The receptors were sampled from a woman in her forties in good health. Both conserved end residues are part of each CDR3. Fields, in order: CDR3 length, V gene, D gene, J gene, clone size, CDR3 protein, CDR3 DNA. A D gene is named only where the DNA matches it firmly. Only some rows state a clone size, as once, few, many or a class for expanded clones.

cdr3_length: 16
v_call: TRBV20-1
d_call: NA
j_call: TRBJ2-1
clone_size: NA
cdr3_aa: CSARGGGASSYNEQFF
cdr3_nt: TGCAGTGCTAGAGGTGGCGGGGCGAGCTCCTACAATGAGCAGTTCTTC

cdr3_length: 16
v_call: TRBV29-1
d_call: TRBD1
j_call: TRBJ1-2
clone_size: NA
cdr3_aa: CSVGAGDRGRDYGYTF
cdr3_nt: TGCAGCGTGGGGGCCGGGGACAGGGGGCGCGACTATGGCTACACCTTC

cdr3_length: 19
v_call: TRBV10-3
d_call: TRBD2
j_call: TRBJ2-3
clone_size: NA
cdr3_aa: CAISERIHPSGGALDTQYF
cdr3_nt: TGTGCCATCAGTGAGCGCATCCATCCTAGCGGGGGGGCTTTAGATACGCAGTATTTT

cdr3_length: 15
v_call: TRBV7-9
d_call: TRBD1
j_call: TRBJ1-6
clone_size: NA
cdr3_aa: CASTPGQGDNSPLHF
cdr3_nt: TGTGCCAGCACTCCCGGTCAGGGGGATAATTCACCCCTCCACTTT

cdr3_length: 16
v_call: TRBV7-2
d_call: TRBD1
j_call: TRBJ2-4
clone_size: many
cdr3_aa: CASSLASGGVENIQYF
cdr3_nt: TGTGCCAGCAGCTTAGCATCAGGGGGAGTTGAAAACATTCAGTACTTC

cdr3_length: 10
v_call: TRBV20-1
d_call: NA
j_call: TRBJ1-2
clone_size: NA
cdr3_aa: CMGSPSGYTF
cdr3_nt: TGCATGGGGAGCCCTAGTGGCTACACCTTC

cdr3_length: 16
v_call: TRBV7-8
d_call: TRBD1
j_call: TRBJ2-7
clone_size: NA
cdr3_aa: CASSLLRRGGYYEQYF
cdr3_nt: TGTGCCAGCAGCCTTCTGCGTCGAGGGGGCTACTACGAGCAGTACTTC

cdr3_length: 14
v_call: TRBV29-1
d_call: NA
j_call: TRBJ2-5
clone_size: few
cdr3_aa: CSVELARIQETQYF
cdr3_nt: TGCAGCGTTGAACTGGCGAGAATCCAAGAGACCCAGTACTTT

cdr3_length: 15
v_call: TRBV4-1
d_call: NA
j_call: TRBJ2-3
clone_size: NA
cdr3_aa: CASSQETRGTDTQYF
cdr3_nt: TGCGCCAGCAGCCAAGAGACGCGGGGCACAGATACGCAGTATTTT

cdr3_length: 17
v_call: TRBV4-3
d_call: TRBD1
j_call: TRBJ1-4
clone_size: few
cdr3_aa: CASSQGDSSATNEKLFF
cdr3_nt: TGCGCCAGCAGCCAAGGGGACAGCTCTGCAACTAATGAAAAACTGTTTTTT

cdr3_length: 15
v_call: TRBV4-3
d_call: TRBD1
j_call: TRBJ2-3
clone_size: once
cdr3_aa: CASSPDRVYTDSQYF
cdr3_nt: TGCGCCAGCAGCCCCGACAGGGTATACACAGATTCGCAGTATTTT

cdr3_length: 18
v_call: TRBV2
d_call: TRBD2
j_call: TRBJ2-1
clone_size: NA
cdr3_aa: CASSEAGLAGAAYNEQFF
cdr3_nt: TGTGCCAGTAGCGAGGCGGGGCTAGCGGGGGCGGCATACAATGAGCAGTTCTTC

cdr3_length: 15
v_call: TRBV10-3
d_call: TRBD2
j_call: TRBJ2-1
clone_size: NA
cdr3_aa: CAINRLAGGPNEQFF
cdr3_nt: TGTGCCATCAATAGACTAGCGGGGGGGCCTAATGAGCAGTTCTTC

cdr3_length: 14
v_call: TRBV4-2
d_call: NA
j_call: TRBJ2-5
clone_size: NA
cdr3_aa: CASSQGGGHETQYF
cdr3_nt: TGTGCCAGCAGCCAAGGGGGGGGCCACGAGACCCAGTACTTC

cdr3_length: 13
v_call: TRBV3-1
d_call: NA
j_call: TRBJ1-4
clone_size: NA
cdr3_aa: CASKATGDEKLFF
cdr3_nt: TGTGCCAGCAAAGCCACGGGTGATGAAAAACTGTTTTTT

cdr3_length: 13
v_call: TRBV2
d_call: NA
j_call: TRBJ1-4
clone_size: NA
cdr3_aa: CASIFLGTWELFF
cdr3_nt: TGTGCCAGCATATTCCTAGGGACCTGGGAACTGTTTTTT

cdr3_length: 18
v_call: TRBV20-1
d_call: TRBD2
j_call: TRBJ2-1
clone_size: NA
cdr3_aa: CSAIGTSGAFISYNEQFF
cdr3_nt: TGCAGTGCTATCGGGACTAGCGGGGCGTTCATCTCCTACAATGAGCAGTTCTTC

cdr3_length: 16
v_call: TRBV27
d_call: NA
j_call: TRBJ2-1
clone_size: NA
cdr3_aa: CASSFPGEGGYNEQFF
cdr3_nt: TGTGCCAGCAGTTTCCCCGGGGAGGGGGGCTACAATGAGCAGTTCTTC

cdr3_length: 15
v_call: TRBV7-9
d_call: TRBD1
j_call: TRBJ2-4
clone_size: NA
cdr3_aa: CASSTYGQGADEQYF
cdr3_nt: TGTGCCAGCAGCACCTACGGGCAGGGGGCGGATGAGCAGTACTTC

cdr3_length: 13
v_call: TRBV9
d_call: NA
j_call: TRBJ2-5
clone_size: NA
cdr3_aa: CASSPPLDNEQYF
cdr3_nt: TGTGCCAGCAGCCCTCCGTTAGACAATGAGCAGTACTTC

cdr3_length: 13
v_call: TRBV6-2/TRBV6-3
d_call: NA
j_call: TRBJ2-7
clone_size: NA
cdr3_aa: CASSYGQFYEQYF
cdr3_nt: TGTGCCAGCAGTTACGGACAATTCTACGAGCAGTACTTC

cdr3_length: 16
v_call: TRBV7-2
d_call: NA
j_call: TRBJ2-5
clone_size: NA
cdr3_aa: CASSLVWSWYQETQYF
cdr3_nt: TGTGCCAGCAGCTTAGTTTGGTCATGGTACCAAGAGACCCAGTACTTC

cdr3_length: 12
v_call: TRBV12-3/TRBV12-4
d_call: NA
j_call: TRBJ1-2
clone_size: many
cdr3_aa: CASSLAGVGYTF
cdr3_nt: TGTGCCAGCAGTTTGGCAGGGGTAGGCTACACCTTC

cdr3_length: 13
v_call: TRBV5-1
d_call: NA
j_call: TRBJ1-2
clone_size: NA
cdr3_aa: CASSGYEVRGYTF
cdr3_nt: TGCGCCAGCAGCGGGTATGAGGTCCGGGGCTACACCTTC

cdr3_length: 14
v_call: TRBV6-5
d_call: NA
j_call: TRBJ2-7
clone_size: few
cdr3_aa: CASSSVEGWYEQYF
cdr3_nt: TGTGCCAGCAGTTCCGTAGAGGGGTGGTACGAGCAGTACTTC

cdr3_length: 15
v_call: TRBV5-1
d_call: NA
j_call: TRBJ2-3
clone_size: few
cdr3_aa: CASSLVALSTDTQYF
cdr3_nt: TGCGCCAGCAGCTTGGTGGCGTTAAGCACAGATACGCAGTATTTT

cdr3_length: 13
v_call: TRBV5-1
d_call: NA
j_call: TRBJ2-5
clone_size: NA
cdr3_aa: CASSLLPGQTQYF
cdr3_nt: TGCGCCAGCAGCTTGCTGCCGGGCCAGACCCAGTACTTC

cdr3_length: 15
v_call: TRBV7-6
d_call: TRBD1
j_call: TRBJ2-1
clone_size: few
cdr3_aa: CASSSGQEPTNEQFF
cdr3_nt: TGTGCCAGCAGCTCGGGACAGGAGCCGACCAATGAGCAGTTCTTC

cdr3_length: 14
v_call: TRBV27
d_call: NA
j_call: TRBJ2-7
clone_size: NA
cdr3_aa: CASSPAGGEQVQYF
cdr3_nt: TGTGCCAGCAGCCCAGCTGGGGGCGAACAAGTACAGTACTTC

cdr3_length: 17
v_call: TRBV7-2
d_call: NA
j_call: TRBJ1-2
clone_size: NA
cdr3_aa: CASSLDGGVRLLNGYTF
cdr3_nt: TGTGCCAGCAGCTTAGACGGCGGCGTTCGACTGCTCAATGGCTACACCTTC